The 23 T cell receptor beta chains in this list originate from one sample, sequenced in a study of OX40 agonist ivuxolimab in advanced cancers. Sequencing used immunoSEQ multiplex PCR; TCRdb keeps in-frame clones, though not all of them. This sample has fewer than 85,000 clones, with about 82% found just once. The input for sequencing was CD4+ or CD8+ T cells sorted from blood, taken in a trial of the OX40 agonist ivuxolimab. Source of these receptors: an adult with an advanced solid tumor such as melanoma, head and neck, liver or kidney cancer.

This clone was detected once. CDR3 loop: CASSQGGQTLNEQFF. The CDR3 nucleotides are TGTGCCAGCAGCCAAGGGGGCCAGACGCTCAATGAGCAGTTCTTC. The rearrangement joins TRBV4-2 to TRBJ2-1, with a weak D call TRBD1 (5 bases). The CDR3 contains 15 residues. CDR1 and CDR2 (germline): LGHNA, YNFKEQ. V was shortened by 1 base and J by 6 bases, with 13 bases between the two germline ends.

The genes are TRBV2 and TRBJ2-7; TRBD1 might be the D (5 bases). Germline V gene data show CDR1 as SNHLY and CDR2 as FYNNEI. This CDR3 is 14 amino acids long. V was trimmed by 2 bases and J by 4 bases, leaving 12 bases between them. In nucleotides, the CDR3 is TGTGCCAGCAGTGAACGGACACCTACTTACGAGCAGTACTTC. Encoded protein: CASSERTPTYEQYF.

This clone occurred a few times. V gene TRBV7-9 combines with J gene TRBJ2-5, with 10 bases lining up with TRBD1. V shed 6 bases, J shed 7 bases, and the junction held 11 bases outside the gene matches. The germline CDR1 and CDR2 sequences are SEHNR and FQNEAQ (reference sequence). The CDR3 is made up of 15 amino acids. The CDR3 loop is CASRSGTGVEGTQYF. The DNA of the CDR3 is TGTGCCAGCAGGTCCGGGACAGGGGTCGAAGGGACCCAGTACTTC. The variable domain in full, with the rest retrieved from reference TRBV7-9 and TRBJ2-5, is DTGVSQNPRHKITKRGQNVTFRCDPISEHNRLYWYRQTLGQGPEFLTYFQNEAQLEKSRLLSDRFSAERPKGSFSTLEIQRTEQGDSAMYLCASRSGTGVEGTQYFGPGTRLLVL.

This chain joins TRBV30 and TRBJ2-7, with TRBD1 matching over 8 bases. V lost 8 bases to trimming and J lost 4 bases; unmatched junction nucleotides: 4. CDR1 is GTSNPN, CDR2 SVGIG, per germline (reference sequence). This CDR3 contains 11 residues. Here the CDR3 reads CALQGAYEQYF. The CDR3, as DNA: TGTGCCCTGCAGGGGGCGTACGAGCAGTACTTC.

A note on this clone: Mismatch with germline at one junction end may stem from a read error. The V and J genes are TRBV7-7 and TRBJ2-1; 10 bases match TRBD2. The CDR3 contains 14 residues. Looked up from germline, CDR1 is SSHAT and CDR2 is FNYEAQ (reference sequence). CDR3 nucleotides: TGTGCCAGCAGCCGAGACGGGACTAGCGCGAACCAAGTCTTC. Amino acid sequence: CASSRDGTSANQVF. The complete variable domain, with remaining parts taken from reference TRBV7-7 and TRBJ2-1, reads GAGVSQSPRYKVTKRGQDVTLRCDPISSHATLYWYQQALGQGPEFLTYFNYEAQPDKSGLPSDRFSAERPEGSISTLTIQRTEQRDSAMYRCASSRDGTSANQVFGPGTRLTVL.

The chain joins TRBV5-4 to TRBJ2-1, with 10 bases fitting TRBD2. Germline-derived CDR1 and CDR2 are SGHNT and YYREEE (reference sequence). The CDR3 extends over 15 amino acids. The V gene end was trimmed by 2 bases and the J gene end by 4 bases; junction bases not matched to a gene: 3. CDR3 DNA: TGTGCCAGCAGCTTCCGGACTAGCGGATACAATGAGCAGTTCTTC. Translating it yields CASSFRTSGYNEQFF.

The chain combines TRBV19 with TRBJ2-1; 9 bases are a match to TRBD2. After removal of 7 bases from V and 1 base from J, the junction contained 8 bases not matched to a gene. Germline values: CDR1 LNHDA, CDR2 SQIVND (reference sequence). The CDR3 has 16 amino acids. CDR3 loop: CASIKTSGLSYNEQFF. For the CDR3, the DNA is TGTGCCAGTATAAAGACTAGCGGCTTATCCTACAATGAGCAGTTCTTC.

This rearrangement joins TRBV5-4 to TRBJ2-1; no clear D gene. Germline assignment: CDR1 SGHNT and CDR2 YYREEE (reference sequence). V was trimmed by 0 bases and J by 16 bases, leaving 14 bases between them. This CDR3 region has 12 residues. CDR3 region: CASSLEGQRLFF. The CDR3 DNA is TGTGCCAGCAGCTTGGAGGGCCAGAGGCTTTTCTTC. The full variable domain, rest sourced from reference TRBV5-4 and TRBJ2-1, is ETGVTQSPTHLIKTRGQQVTLRCSSQSGHNTVSWYQQALGQGPQFIFQYYREEENGRGNFPPRFSGLQFPNYSSELNVNALELDDSALYLCASSLEGQRLFFGPGTRLTVL.

J is TRBJ1-4 and V is TRBV2; D unclear. CDR3 length: 13 residues. Germline V gene lookup returns CDR1 SNHLY and CDR2 FYNNEI. Trimming took off 3 bases at V and 7 bases at J, with 9 bases between the two ends. The DNA for the CDR3 is TGTGCCAGCAGTGAGGAGGTTTCTGAAAAACTGTTTTTT. Its protein is CASSEEVSEKLFF.

This chain connects TRBV7-2 to TRBJ2-3; 8 positions agree with TRBD1. V was clipped by 4 bases and J by 4 bases; unmatched bases: 4. CDR3 length equals 14 residues. Germline-derived CDR1 and CDR2 are SGHTA and FQGNSA. This CDR3 is CASSSGGSADTQYF. CDR3 DNA sequence: TGTGCCAGCAGCTCAGGGGGCTCGGCAGATACGCAGTATTTT.

The CDR3 protein is CSVGVGGESEQYF. In DNA form, the CDR3 reads TGCAGCGTGGGGGTTGGTGGAGAGTCGGAGCAGTACTTC. This chain uses TRBV29-1 with TRBJ2-7; TRBD1 or TRBD2 may be the D gene (5 bases each). V dropped 6 bases and J dropped 7 bases, with 19 bases sitting between them. Germline CDR1 is SQVTM and CDR2 is ANQGSEA. This CDR3 contains 13 residues.

The rearrangement joins TRBV7-9 to TRBJ2-5, with unresolved D. Trimming cost V 5 bases and J 4 bases, with 8 bases left between them. Germline V gives CDR1 SEHNR, CDR2 FQNEAQ (reference sequence). The CDR3 runs to 12 residues. CDR3 sequence reads: CASSIGGETQYF. The CDR3 DNA sequence: TGTGCCAGCAGCATAGGTGGAGAGACCCAGTACTTC.

The chain carries TRBV6-6 and TRBJ2-3; D ambiguous. V was shortened by 0 bases and J by 8 bases, with 9 bases between the two germline ends. This CDR3 has 13 residues. Per germline, CDR1 MNHNY and CDR2 SVGAGI (reference sequence). Written as DNA, the CDR3 is TGTGCCAGCAGTTACTCGATTAGTGGTACGCAGTATTTT. Amino acid sequence: CASSYSISGTQYF.

The J gene is TRBJ2-2, the V gene TRBV28, with D unresolved. V was cut by 10 bases and J by 4 bases, with 10 bases left in between. CDR1 is MDHEN, CDR2 SYDVKM, per germline. This CDR3 has 12 amino acids. The CDR3 loop is CATHKFTGELFF. The DNA for the CDR3 is TGTGCCACCCATAAGTTCACCGGGGAGCTGTTTTTT.

V gene TRBV5-8 combines with J gene TRBJ2-3; the D gene is possibly TRBD2 (5 bases). Trimming left V 0 bases short and J 2 bases short, with 7 bases between. The length of the CDR3 is 14 residues. The germline V gene has CDR1 SGHTS and CDR2 YDEGEE. The CDR3 protein is CASSLVTNTDTQYF. The CDR3 nucleotides are TGTGCCAGCAGCTTGGTGACTAACACAGATACGCAGTATTTT.

This clone appeared a single time. The genes are TRBV5-6 and TRBJ1-1; D is unresolved. The CDR3 length is 17 residues. Looked up from germline, CDR1 is SGHDT and CDR2 is YYEEEE. V dropped 3 bases and J dropped 0 bases, with 18 bases sitting between them. This CDR3 reads CASSSQHQGLMNTEAFF. In nucleotides, the CDR3 is TGTGCCAGCAGCTCCCAACACCAAGGACTCATGAACACTGAAGCTTTCTTT.

The chain links TRBV7-3 to TRBJ1-1; D uncertain. V dropped 3 bases and J dropped 3 bases, with 8 bases sitting between them. Germline values: CDR1 SGHTA, CDR2 FQGTGA. The CDR3 runs 13 residues. CDR3: CASSFLQDTEAFF. Here the CDR3 DNA reads TGTGCCAGCAGCTTCCTTCAGGACACTGAAGCTTTCTTT.

The table lists this clone with a count of one. The chain carries TRBV19 and TRBJ1-2; D uncertain. Germline V gene lookup returns CDR1 LNHDA and CDR2 SQIVND (reference sequence). V was pared by 7 bases and J by 2 bases, with 14 bases between. The CDR3 loop spans 14 amino acids. CDR3 in amino acids: CASTAPGTNYGYTF. The CDR3 DNA reads TGTGCCAGTACCGCTCCAGGTACCAACTATGGCTACACCTTC. Complete variable domain (other parts from reference TRBV19 and TRBJ1-2): DGGITQSPKYLFRKEGQNVTLSCEQNLNHDAMYWYRQDPGQGLRLIYYSQIVNDFQKGDIAEGYSVSREKKESFPLTVTSAQKNPTAFYLCASTAPGTNYGYTFGSGTRLTVV.

The rearrangement uses TRBV5-1 and TRBJ2-3; TRBD1 agrees at 8 bases. CDR3 length equals 14 residues. V shed 0 bases, J shed 10 bases, and the junction held 7 bases outside the gene matches. Per the germline V gene, CDR1 is SGHRS and CDR2 is YFSETQ. The chain's CDR3 is CASSLDGTGSPQYF. The CDR3 DNA sequence: TGCGCCAGCAGCTTGGACGGGACAGGCTCCCCGCAGTATTTT.

The chain couples TRBV11-1 to TRBJ1-3; D is uncertain. CDR1 is SGHAT and CDR2 is FQDESV in the germline V gene (reference sequence). The CDR3 contains 12 residues. The V end lost 4 bases, the J end lost 3 bases, and 4 bases lay between the germline ends. The CDR3 is CASSSGGNTIYF. CDR3 DNA sequence: TGTGCCAGCAGCTCGGGTGGAAACACCATATATTTT.

This chain's CDR3 is CSVEGVAGGPTGELFF. The CDR3 DNA follows: TGCAGCGTTGAGGGGGTGGCGGGAGGGCCGACCGGGGAGCTGTTTTTT. The V gene is TRBV29-1, the J gene TRBJ2-2, with 9 bases matching TRBD2. With 3 bases clipped from V and 5 bases from J, the junction kept 10 bases outside the gene matches. Germline V gene sequence: CDR1 SQVTM, CDR2 ANQGSEA. The CDR3 is 16 residues long.

The rearrangement joins TRBV15 to TRBJ1-5, with D unresolved. Per the germline V gene, CDR1 is LNHNV and CDR2 is YYDKDF (reference sequence). CDR3 length: 16 residues. V lost 5 bases and J lost 7, with 21 bases in between. The CDR3 bases are TGTGCCACCAGCTCCCCGGGCGGGGAGAGTGGGCAGCCCCAGCATTTT. Its translation is CATSSPGGESGQPQHF. Full variable domain (outside the CDR3, taken from reference TRBV15 and TRBJ1-5): DAMVIQNPRYQVTQFGKPVTLSCSQTLNHNVMYWYQQKSSQAPKLLFHYYDKDFNNEADTPDNFQSRRPNTSFCFLDIRSPGLGDTAMYLCATSSPGGESGQPQHFGDGTRLSIL.

This sequence joins TRBV18 and TRBJ2-7, with a weak D call TRBD1 (5 bases). The CDR3 is 14 residues long. With 2 bases removed from V and 4 bases from J, the gap between germline ends came to 12 bases. Germline CDR1 is KGHSH and CDR2 is LQKENI. The CDR3 protein is CASSPTSREYEQYF. CDR3 DNA sequence: TGTGCCAGCTCACCAACGAGCAGGGAATACGAGCAGTACTTC.